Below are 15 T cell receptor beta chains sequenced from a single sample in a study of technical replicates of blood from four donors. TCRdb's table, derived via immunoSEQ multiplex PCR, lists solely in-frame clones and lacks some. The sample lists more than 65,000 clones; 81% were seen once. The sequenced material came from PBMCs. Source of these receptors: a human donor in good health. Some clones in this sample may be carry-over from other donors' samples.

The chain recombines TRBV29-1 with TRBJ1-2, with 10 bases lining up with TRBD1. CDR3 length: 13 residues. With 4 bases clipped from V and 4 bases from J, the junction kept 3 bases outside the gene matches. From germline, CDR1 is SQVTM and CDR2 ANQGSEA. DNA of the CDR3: TGCAGCGTTGGAGGACAGGGGGTCTATGGCTACACCTTC. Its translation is CSVGGQGVYGYTF.

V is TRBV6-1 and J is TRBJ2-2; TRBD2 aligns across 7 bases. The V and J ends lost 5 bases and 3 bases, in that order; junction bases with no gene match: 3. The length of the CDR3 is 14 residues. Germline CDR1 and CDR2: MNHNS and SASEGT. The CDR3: CASSSGLHTGELFF. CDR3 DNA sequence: TGTGCCAGCAGTTCGGGACTACACACCGGGGAGCTGTTTTTT.

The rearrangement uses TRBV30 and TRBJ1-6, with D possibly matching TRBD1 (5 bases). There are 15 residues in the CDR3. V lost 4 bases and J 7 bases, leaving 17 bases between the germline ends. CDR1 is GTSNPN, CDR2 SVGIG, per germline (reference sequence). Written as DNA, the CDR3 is TGTGCCTGGACCATTACGGTGGCAGGGAATTCACCCCTCCACTTT. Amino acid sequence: CAWTITVAGNSPLHF.

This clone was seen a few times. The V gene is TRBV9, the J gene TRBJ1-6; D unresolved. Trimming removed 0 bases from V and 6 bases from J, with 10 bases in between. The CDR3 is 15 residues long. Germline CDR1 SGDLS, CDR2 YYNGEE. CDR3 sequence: CASSVDVSINSPLHF. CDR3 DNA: TGTGCCAGCAGCGTAGACGTGAGCATTAATTCACCCCTCCACTTT.

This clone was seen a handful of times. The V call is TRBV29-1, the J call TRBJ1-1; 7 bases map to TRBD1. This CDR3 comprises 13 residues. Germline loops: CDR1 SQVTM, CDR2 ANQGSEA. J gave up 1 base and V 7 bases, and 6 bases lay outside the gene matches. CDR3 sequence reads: CSACRQGNTEAFF. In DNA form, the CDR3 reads TGCAGCGCCTGCAGACAGGGGAACACTGAAGCTTTCTTT.

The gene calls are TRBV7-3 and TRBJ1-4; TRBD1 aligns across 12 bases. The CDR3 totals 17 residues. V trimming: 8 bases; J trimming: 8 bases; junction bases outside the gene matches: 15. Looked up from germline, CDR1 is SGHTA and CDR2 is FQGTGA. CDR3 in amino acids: CASSYRDRGQGGEKLFF. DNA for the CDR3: TGTGCCAGCTCCTACCGGGACAGGGGGCAAGGGGGGGAAAAACTGTTTTTT.

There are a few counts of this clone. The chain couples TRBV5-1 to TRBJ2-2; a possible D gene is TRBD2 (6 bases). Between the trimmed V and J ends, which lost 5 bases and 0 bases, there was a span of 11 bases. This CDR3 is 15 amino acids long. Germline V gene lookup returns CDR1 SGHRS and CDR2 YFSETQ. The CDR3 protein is CASRGGNANTGELFF. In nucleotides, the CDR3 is TGCGCCAGCAGGGGAGGCAACGCGAACACCGGGGAGCTGTTTTTT. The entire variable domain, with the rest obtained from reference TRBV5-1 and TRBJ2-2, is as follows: KAGVTQTPRYLIKTRGQQVTLSCSPISGHRSVSWYQQTPGQGLQFLFEYFSETQRNKGNFPGRFSGRQFSNSRSEMNVSTLELGDSALYLCASRGGNANTGELFFGEGSRLTVL.

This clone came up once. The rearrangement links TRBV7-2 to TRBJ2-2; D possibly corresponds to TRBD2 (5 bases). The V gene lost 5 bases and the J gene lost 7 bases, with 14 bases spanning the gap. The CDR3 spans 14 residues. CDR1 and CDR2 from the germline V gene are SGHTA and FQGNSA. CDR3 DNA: TGTGCCAGCAGCAACCAACTAGGTGGCGGGGAGCTGTTTTTT. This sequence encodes CASSNQLGGGELFF. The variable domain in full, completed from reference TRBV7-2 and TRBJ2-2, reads GAGVSQSPSNKVTEKGKDVELRCDPISGHTALYWYRQSLGQGLEFLIYFQGNSAPDKSGLPSDRFSAERTGGSVSTLTIQRTQQEDSAVYLCASSNQLGGGELFFGEGSRLTVL.

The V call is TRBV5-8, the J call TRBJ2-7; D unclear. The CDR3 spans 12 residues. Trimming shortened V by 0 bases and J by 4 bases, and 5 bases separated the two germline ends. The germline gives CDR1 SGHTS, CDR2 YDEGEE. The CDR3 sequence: CASSLGAYEQYF. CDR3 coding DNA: TGTGCCAGCAGCTTGGGGGCTTACGAGCAGTACTTC.

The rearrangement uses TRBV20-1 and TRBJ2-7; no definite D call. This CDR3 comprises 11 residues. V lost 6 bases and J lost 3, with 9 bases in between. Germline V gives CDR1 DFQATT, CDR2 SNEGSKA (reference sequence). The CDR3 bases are TGCAGTGCGGAAAGAGGCTACGAGCAGTACTTC. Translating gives CSAERGYEQYF.

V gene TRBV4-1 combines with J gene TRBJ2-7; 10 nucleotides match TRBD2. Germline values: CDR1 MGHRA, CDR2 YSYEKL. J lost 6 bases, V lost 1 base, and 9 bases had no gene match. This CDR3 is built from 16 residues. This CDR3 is CASSQGPSGGPLEQYF. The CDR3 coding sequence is TGCGCCAGCAGCCAAGGTCCTAGCGGGGGCCCCCTCGAGCAGTACTTC.

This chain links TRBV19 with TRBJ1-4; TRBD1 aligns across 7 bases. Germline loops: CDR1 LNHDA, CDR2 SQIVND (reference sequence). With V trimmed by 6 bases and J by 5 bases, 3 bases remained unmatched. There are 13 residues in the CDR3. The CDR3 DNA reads TGTGCCAGTAGCGACAGGGTAAATGAAAAACTGTTTTTT. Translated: CASSDRVNEKLFF.

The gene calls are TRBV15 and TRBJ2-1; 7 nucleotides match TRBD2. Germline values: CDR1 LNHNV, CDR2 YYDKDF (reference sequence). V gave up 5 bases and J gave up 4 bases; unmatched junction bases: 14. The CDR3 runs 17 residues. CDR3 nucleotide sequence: TGTGCCACCAGCCCTCCGGGGGGTGAGCGGGATTACAATGAGCAGTTCTTC. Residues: CATSPPGGERDYNEQFF.

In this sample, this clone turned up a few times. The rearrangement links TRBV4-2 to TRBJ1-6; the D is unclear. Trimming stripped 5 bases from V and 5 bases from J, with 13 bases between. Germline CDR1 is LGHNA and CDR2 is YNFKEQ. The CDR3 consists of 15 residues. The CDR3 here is CASSYSRHHNSPLHF. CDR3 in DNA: TGTGCCAGCAGCTATTCGCGACACCATAATTCACCCCTCCACTTT.

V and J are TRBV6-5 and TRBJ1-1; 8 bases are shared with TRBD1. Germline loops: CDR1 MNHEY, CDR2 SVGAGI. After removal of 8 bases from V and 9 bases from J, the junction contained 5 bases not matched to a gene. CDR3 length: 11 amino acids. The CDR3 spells CASGWTGKAFF. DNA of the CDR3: TGTGCCAGCGGGTGGACAGGGAAAGCTTTCTTT.